These 24 T cell receptor beta chains came from one sample sequenced in a study of beta chain features in type 1 diabetes. Investigators reverse transcribed all isolated RNA, so they sequenced expressed TCRB transcripts. Method: immunoSEQ multiplex PCR; TCRdb's copy keeps in-frame clones and lacks some. The repertoire holds 430,000 or so clones, 9.5% to 12% seen once, with less than 0.06% in the top ten. The source material was naive CD4+ T cells from blood. The origin of the receptors is a woman younger than 35 in good health.

This clone has just a few counts. This rearrangement joins TRBV19 to TRBJ2-3; possibly TRBD2 for D (5 bases). The V and J ends lost 2 bases and 7 bases respectively, with 16 bases between them. The CDR3 totals 15 residues. Looked up from germline, CDR1 is LNHDA and CDR2 is SQIVND (reference sequence). This CDR3 is CASSISLEAIYTQYF. The CDR3 DNA sequence: TGTGCCAGTAGTATATCGTTGGAGGCTATCTATACGCAGTATTTT.

There are a few counts of this clone. The V call is TRBV7-9, the J call TRBJ1-2; D is perhaps TRBD1 (5 bases). The CDR3 contains 13 residues. Looked up from germline, CDR1 is SEHNR and CDR2 is FQNEAQ (reference sequence). V dropped 5 bases and J dropped 4 bases, with 11 bases sitting between them. The CDR3 region is CASSPGTAYGYTF. As DNA, the CDR3 is TGTGCCAGCAGCCCCGGGACGGCCTATGGCTACACCTTC.

This clone was detected a few times. The V and J genes are TRBV6-5 and TRBJ2-4; no firm D call. Germline-derived CDR1 and CDR2 are MNHEY and SVGAGI. There are 14 residues in the CDR3. Trimming took 2 bases from V and 3 from J, leaving 8 bases between them. CDR3 in amino acids: CASSYEAGKNIQYF. The DNA for the CDR3 is TGTGCCAGCAGTTACGAGGCAGGCAAAAACATTCAGTACTTC.

This clone occurred a few times. This sequence joins TRBV7-2 and TRBJ2-7; the D is unclear. V dropped 5 bases and J dropped 0 bases, with 11 bases sitting between them. The CDR3 totals 14 residues. From germline, CDR1 is SGHTA and CDR2 FQGNSA. CDR3 bases: TGTGCCAGCAGCGTGACACGAGGCTCCTACGAGCAGTACGTC. It translates to CASSVTRGSYEQYV.

V and J are TRBV30 and TRBJ1-5; tentatively, D is TRBD1 (6 bases). V was cut by 1 base and J by 1 base, with 14 bases left in between. Per the germline V gene, CDR1 is GTSNPN and CDR2 is SVGIG (reference sequence). CDR3 length equals 16 residues. DNA of the CDR3: TGTGCCTGGAGTGGCGGGGGGGCGCCGAGCAATCAGCCCCAGCATTTT. Translated, it gives CAWSGGGAPSNQPQHF.

This rearrangement joins TRBV29-1 to TRBJ2-1, with D uncertain. Germline CDR1 reads SQVTM; CDR2 reads ANQGSEA. Deletions cut 8 bases from V and 1 base from J, with 12 bases between. The CDR3 totals 13 residues. Written as DNA, the CDR3 is TGCAGCCACCGGAGATTGTCCTACAATGAGCAGTTCTTC. Encoded protein: CSHRRLSYNEQFF.

The chain joins TRBV10-3 to TRBJ2-7; TRBD2 matches at 9 bases. Per germline, CDR1 ENHRY and CDR2 SYGVKD. The trim removed 6 bases at V and 2 bases at J, leaving 5 bases unmatched. This CDR3 is built from 14 residues. The CDR3 spells CAIRWTSETYEQYF. CDR3 DNA sequence: TGTGCCATCAGATGGACTAGCGAAACCTACGAGCAGTACTTC.

This clone has only a few counts. The CDR3 here is CASSLPPYRAYNEQFF. CDR3 nucleotides: TGTGCCAGCAGCTTACCGCCTTACAGGGCCTACAATGAGCAGTTCTTC. V is TRBV7-2 and J is TRBJ2-1; TRBD1 might be the D (6 bases). Germline values: CDR1 SGHTA, CDR2 FQGNSA. Trimming pared 2 bases from V and 2 bases from J, leaving 13 bases between. The CDR3 loop spans 16 amino acids.

The chain carries TRBV2 and TRBJ2-5, with TRBD1 identical over 10 bases. V shed 0 bases, J shed 3 bases, and the junction held 1 base outside the gene matches. There are 15 residues in the CDR3. Per the germline V gene, CDR1 is SNHLY and CDR2 is FYNNEI. The CDR3 nucleotides are TGTGCCAGCAGTGAAGCCGGGACAGGGGAAGAGACCCAGTACTTC. Amino acid sequence: CASSEAGTGEETQYF. The whole variable domain, filled in from reference TRBV2 and TRBJ2-5, reads EPEVTQTPSHQVTQMGQEVILRCVPISNHLYFYWYRQILGQKVEFLVSFYNNEISEKSEIFDDQFSVERPDGSNFTLKIRSTKLEDSAMYFCASSEAGTGEETQYFGPGTRLLVL.

The chain has TRBV5-1 and TRBJ2-7; D unresolved. Trimming left V 5 bases short and J 1 base short, with 1 base between. The germline V gene encodes CDR1 SGHRS and CDR2 YFSETQ. The CDR3 is 10 amino acids. CDR3 in DNA: TGCGCCAGCAGGTCCTACGAGCAGTACGTC. Amino acids: CASRSYEQYV.

V gene TRBV4-3 combines with J gene TRBJ2-2; a possible D gene is TRBD2 (5 bases). CDR1 and CDR2 from the germline V gene are LGHNA and YSLEER. This CDR3 region has 20 residues. V gave up 0 bases and J gave up 2 bases, with 22 bases separating them. The CDR3 DNA is TGCGCCAGCAGCCAAGATTGGGCGGCAACTTATGGACTCAACACCGGGGAGCTGTTTTTT. This sequence encodes CASSQDWAATYGLNTGELFF.

In its sample, this clone was seen a few times. V is TRBV7-2 and J is TRBJ2-3; 12 bases line up with TRBD1. V dropped 6 bases and J dropped 5; count of bases not matched to a gene: 3. The CDR3 runs to 14 residues. CDR1 and CDR2 from the germline V gene are SGHTA and FQGNSA. Here the CDR3 reads CASSGDRGRDTQYF. In nucleotides, the CDR3 is TGTGCCAGCAGTGGGGACAGGGGGCGAGATACGCAGTATTTT. The full variable domain, completed using reference TRBV7-2 and TRBJ2-3, is GAGVSQSPSNKVTEKGKDVELRCDPISGHTALYWYRQSLGQGLEFLIYFQGNSAPDKSGLPSDRFSAERTGGSVSTLTIQRTQQEDSAVYLCASSGDRGRDTQYFGPGTRLTVL.

The V call is TRBV7-7, the J call TRBJ2-5; 8 nucleotides match TRBD1. The CDR3 is 15 residues long. CDR1 SSHAT and CDR2 FNYEAQ come from the germline V gene (reference sequence). V shed 3 bases and J 4 bases; nucleotides not matched to a gene: 7. The CDR3 nucleotides read TGTGCCAGCAGCTTCGGCCAGGGGGCACGAGAGACCCAGTACTTC. Translation: CASSFGQGARETQYF.

This chain links TRBV5-1 with TRBJ2-1, with D unclear. The germline V gene has CDR1 SGHRS and CDR2 YFSETQ. CDR3 length: 15 amino acids. The ends were cut back, 2 bases at V and 5 bases at J, with 14 bases in the middle. Here the CDR3 reads CASSFRSPADNEQFF. The DNA for the CDR3 is TGCGCCAGCAGCTTTAGGTCTCCGGCCGACAATGAGCAGTTCTTC.

This sequence joins TRBV4-1 and TRBJ1-5; possibly TRBD1 for D (5 bases). Germline-derived CDR1 and CDR2 are MGHRA and YSYEKL. The CDR3 runs to 15 residues. V was trimmed by 6 bases and J by 7 bases, leaving 19 bases between them. CDR3 protein: CASSPAGTFGQPQHF. The CDR3 bases are TGCGCCAGCAGTCCCGCCGGGACCTTTGGGCAGCCCCAGCATTTT.

This clone was seen at least ten times. The gene calls are TRBV30 and TRBJ1-1; TRBD1 might be the D (6 bases). The germline V gene encodes CDR1 GTSNPN and CDR2 SVGIG (reference sequence). The CDR3 consists of 14 residues. The V gene lost 4 bases and the J gene lost 1 base, with 13 bases spanning the gap. The CDR3 nucleotides are TGTGCCTGGACCCCCCAGGGGTGGAACACTGAAGCTTTCTTT. Its protein is CAWTPQGWNTEAFF.

This clone was counted only a few times. This CDR3 is also generated by other DNA sequences in the sample. V gene TRBV29-1 combines with J gene TRBJ2-3, with a tentative D call TRBD1 (6 bases). There are 13 residues in the CDR3. V lost 3 bases to trimming and J lost 0 bases, with 7 bases between them. Germline V lookup: CDR1 SQVTM, CDR2 ANQGSEA. DNA for the CDR3: TGCAGCGTTGAGCAGGGGAGCACAGATACGCAGTATTTT. Its protein is CSVEQGSTDTQYF.

This clone appeared a few times. The same CDR3 is also encoded by other DNA sequences in this sample. J is TRBJ1-2 and V is TRBV5-4, with D tentatively TRBD1 (6 bases). The CDR3 extends over 14 amino acids. Germline V CDR1 and CDR2: SGHNT, YYREEE (reference sequence). V was trimmed by 2 bases and J by 2 bases, leaving 10 bases between them. CDR3 nucleotides: TGTGCCAGCAGCTTAACAGGGACCAACTATGGCTACACCTTC. Protein product: CASSLTGTNYGYTF.

This clone was picked up a small number of times. The chain joins TRBV7-9 to TRBJ1-2; D call uncertain. The V end was cut by 4 bases, the J end by 0 bases, with 9 bases between. From germline, CDR1 is SEHNR and CDR2 FQNEAQ (reference sequence). This CDR3 region has 14 residues. CDR3 sequence: CASSSDYTNYGYTF. Here the CDR3 DNA reads TGTGCCAGCAGCTCAGATTACACTAACTATGGCTACACCTTC.

This clone was picked up a small number of times. This chain uses TRBV7-9 with TRBJ1-4; 8 bases fit TRBD1. Germline trimming cut 5 bases from V and 13 bases from J; bases unmatched to any gene: 9. The CDR3 has 13 amino acids. Germline CDR1 is SEHNR and CDR2 is FQNEAQ (reference sequence). In DNA form, the CDR3 reads TGTGCCAGCAGCCGCGGGACAGGCGTTGGACTGTTTTTT. Translating it yields CASSRGTGVGLFF.

This clone was observed a handful of times. The chain carries TRBV7-2 and TRBJ2-5; a possible D gene is TRBD2 (5 bases). This CDR3 contains 14 residues. CDR1 and CDR2 (germline): SGHTA, FQGNSA. V was pared by 8 bases and J by 4 bases, with 17 bases between. CDR3 nucleotide sequence: TGTGCCAGCGCACGTCCTCCGGGGAGAGAGACCCAGTACTTC. This encodes CASARPPGRETQYF.

The V call is TRBV7-9, the J call TRBJ2-7; TRBD2 matches at 8 bases. The CDR3 totals 14 residues. After removal of 3 bases from V and 7 bases from J, the junction contained 8 bases not matched to a gene. Germline values: CDR1 SEHNR, CDR2 FQNEAQ (reference sequence). CDR3 loop: CASSFVSGIGEQYF. In DNA form, the CDR3 reads TGTGCCAGCAGCTTCGTTAGCGGGATAGGAGAGCAGTACTTC.

The chain employs TRBV27 and TRBJ2-7; 7 nucleotides line up with TRBD1. CDR1 is MNHEY, CDR2 SMNVEV, per germline (reference sequence). The CDR3 totals 15 residues. V gave up 5 bases and J gave up 0 bases; unmatched junction bases: 7. CDR3 bases: TGTGCCAGCAGTGGAGGACAGGCCCTCTCCTACGAGCAGTACTTC. It codes for CASSGGQALSYEQYF.

The chain links TRBV7-9 to TRBJ2-6; D not resolved. This CDR3 has 15 residues. Germline V gene lookup returns CDR1 SEHNR and CDR2 FQNEAQ (reference sequence). V lost 1 base and J lost 0, with 4 bases in between. Here the CDR3 DNA reads TGTGCCAGCAGCTTAGGGATCTCTGGGGCCAACGTCCTGACTTTC. Translation gives CASSLGISGANVLTF.